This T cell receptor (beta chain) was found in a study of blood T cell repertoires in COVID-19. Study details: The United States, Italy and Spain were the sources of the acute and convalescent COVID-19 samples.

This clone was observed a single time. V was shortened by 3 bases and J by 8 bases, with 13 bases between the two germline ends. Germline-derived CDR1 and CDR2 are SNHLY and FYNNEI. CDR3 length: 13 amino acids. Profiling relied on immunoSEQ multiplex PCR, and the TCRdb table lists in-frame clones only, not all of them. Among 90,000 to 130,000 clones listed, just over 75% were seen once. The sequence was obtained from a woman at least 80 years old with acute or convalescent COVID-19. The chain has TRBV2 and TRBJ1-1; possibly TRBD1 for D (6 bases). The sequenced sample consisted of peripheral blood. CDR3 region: CASSDPGAFEAFF. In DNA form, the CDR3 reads TGTGCCAGCAGTGACCCAGGGGCCTTCGAAGCTTTCTTT.